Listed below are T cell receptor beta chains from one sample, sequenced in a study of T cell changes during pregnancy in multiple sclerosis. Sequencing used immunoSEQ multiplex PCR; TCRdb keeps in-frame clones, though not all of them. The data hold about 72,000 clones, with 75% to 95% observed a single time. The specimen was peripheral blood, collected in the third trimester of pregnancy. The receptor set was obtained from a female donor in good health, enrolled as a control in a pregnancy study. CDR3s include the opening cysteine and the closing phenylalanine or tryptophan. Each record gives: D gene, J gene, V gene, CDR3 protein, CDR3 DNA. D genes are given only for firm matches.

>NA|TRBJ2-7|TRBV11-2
CASSLGQWSSYEQYF
TGTGCCAGCAGCTTAGGACAGTGGAGCTCCTACGAGCAGTACTTC
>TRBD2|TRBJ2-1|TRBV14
CASSRLGGGPGNEQFF
TGTGCCAGCAGCCGACTAGGCGGGGGGCCAGGGAATGAGCAGTTCTTC
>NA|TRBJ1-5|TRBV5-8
CASSWGLRRGQPQHF
TGTGCCAGCAGCTGGGGCCTACGCAGGGGTCAGCCCCAGCATTTT
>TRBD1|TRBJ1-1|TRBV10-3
CAISRDRETEAFF
TGTGCCATCAGTAGGGACAGGGAAACTGAAGCTTTCTTT
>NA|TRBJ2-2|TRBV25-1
CASRADPSTGELFF
TGTGCCAGCAGGGCTGATCCATCAACCGGGGAGCTGTTTTTT
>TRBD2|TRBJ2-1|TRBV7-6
CASSSGTSGYNEQFF
TGTGCCAGCAGCTCCGGGACTAGCGGGTACAATGAGCAGTTCTTC
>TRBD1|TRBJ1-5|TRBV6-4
CASRETGAVNQPQHF
TGTGCCAGCAGGGAGACAGGGGCGGTCAATCAGCCCCAGCATTTT
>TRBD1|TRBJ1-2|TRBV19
CASSIAGTGLGYTF
TGTGCCAGTAGTATAGCCGGGACAGGGCTCGGCTACACCTTC
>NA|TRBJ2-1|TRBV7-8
CASSKAGDYNEQFF
TGTGCCAGCAGCAAAGCAGGGGACTACAATGAGCAGTTCTTC
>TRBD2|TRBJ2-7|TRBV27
CASSLLLAGGEQYF
TGTGCCAGCAGTTTACTACTAGCGGGAGGCGAGCAGTACTTC
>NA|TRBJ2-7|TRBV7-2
CASSHGPGGSYEQYF
TGTGCCAGCAGCCATGGGCCAGGGGGGTCCTACGAGCAGTACTTC
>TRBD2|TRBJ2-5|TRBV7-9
CASSSTSGETQYF
TGTGCCAGCAGCTCGACTAGCGGAGAGACCCAGTACTTC
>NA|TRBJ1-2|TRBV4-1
CASSQEWRPSNYGYTF
TGCGCCAGCAGCCAAGAATGGCGGCCCTCTAACTATGGCTACACCTTC
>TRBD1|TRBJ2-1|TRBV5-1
CASRRQGGDEQFF
TGCGCCAGCAGACGACAGGGGGGAGATGAGCAGTTCTTC
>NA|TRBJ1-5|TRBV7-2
CASSPIRGAYQPQHF
TGTGCCAGCAGTCCAATCAGGGGCGCCTACCAGCCCCAGCATTTT
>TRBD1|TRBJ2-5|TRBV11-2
CASSLDRQGVTQYF
TGTGCCAGCAGCTTAGATCGGCAGGGGGTGACCCAGTACTTC
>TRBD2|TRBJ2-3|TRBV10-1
CASSDQGLAERTDTQYF
TGCGCCAGCAGTGACCAGGGACTAGCGGAGCGCACAGATACGCAGTATTTT
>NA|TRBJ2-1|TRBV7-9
CASSLGGTYNEQFF
TGTGCCAGCAGCTTAGGCGGGACCTACAATGAGCAGTTCTTC
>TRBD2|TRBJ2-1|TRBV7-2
CASSSLSGTIFNEQFF
TGTGCCAGCAGCTCCCTTTCCGGGACTATTTTTAATGAGCAGTTCTTC
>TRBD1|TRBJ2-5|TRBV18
CASSQVPGQGRETQYF
TGTGCCAGCTCTCAGGTACCGGGACAGGGGCGAGAGACCCAGTACTTC
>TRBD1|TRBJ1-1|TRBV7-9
CASSLVGGQGATEAFF
TGTGCCAGCAGCTTAGTGGGGGGACAGGGGGCAACTGAAGCTTTCTTT
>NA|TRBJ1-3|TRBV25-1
CASSPGVSGNTIYF
TGTGCCAGCAGCCCAGGGGTCTCTGGAAACACCATATATTTT
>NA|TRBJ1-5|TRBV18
CASSPPLQGAHQPQHF
TGTGCCAGCTCACCACCGTTACAGGGCGCCCATCAGCCCCAGCATTTT
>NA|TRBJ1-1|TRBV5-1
CASSPAQETEAFF
TGCGCCAGCAGCCCCGCACAGGAGACTGAAGCTTTCTTT
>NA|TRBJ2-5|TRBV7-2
CASSPPGNRDQETQYF
TGTGCCAGCAGCCCACCCGGGAATAGGGACCAAGAGACCCAGTACTTC
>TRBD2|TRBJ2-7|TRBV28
CASSQPGTSTYEQYF
TGTGCCAGCAGTCAGCCCGGGACTAGCACGTACGAGCAGTACTTC
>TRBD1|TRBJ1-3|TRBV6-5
CASRQTGLSGNTIYF
TGTGCCAGCAGACAGACAGGGCTCTCTGGAAACACCATATATTTT
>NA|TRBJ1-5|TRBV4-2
CASSPRGFEYSNQPQHF
TGTGCCAGCAGCCCGCGAGGATTCGAGTATAGCAATCAGCCCCAGCATTTT
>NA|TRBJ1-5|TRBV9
CASSASGQNQPQHF
TGTGCCAGCAGCGCCAGTGGACAGAATCAGCCCCAGCATTTT